The T cell receptor (beta chain) described here comes from a study of T cell changes during pregnancy in multiple sclerosis. Assay used: immunoSEQ multiplex PCR; TCRdb lists only in-frame clones, some missing. In the table there are about 83,000 clones, about 89% of which are singletons. The CDR3 extends over 13 amino acids. V gave up 1 base and J gave up 7 bases; unmatched junction bases: 5. Germline-derived CDR1 and CDR2 are GTSNPN and SVGIG (reference sequence). This sequence was found in a female donor in good health, serving as a control in a pregnancy study. Some clones in this sample may be carry-over from other donors' samples. Sequencing was performed on PBMCs, taken in the first trimester of pregnancy. The genes are TRBV30 and TRBJ2-7; 9 bases line up with TRBD2. The DNA for the CDR3 is TGTGCCTGGAGTGGGTTAGCGGGAGATGAGCAGTACTTC. Translated, it gives CAWSGLAGDEQYF. Full variable domain (outside the CDR3, taken from reference TRBV30 and TRBJ2-7): SQTIHQWPATLVQPVGSPLSLECTVEGTSNPNLYWYRQAAGRGLQLLFYSVGIGQISSEVPQNLSASRPQDRQFILSSKKLLLSDSGFYLCAWSGLAGDEQYFGPGTRLTVT.